This T cell receptor beta chain appears in the sequencing data of a study of T cell responses to AZD1222 COVID-19 vaccine. Study results and caveats: Donors were largely white British and mainly female; clonal diversity was possibly underestimated. Spike-specific TCR depth and breadth grew after two AZD1222 doses. Across the whole spike, CD4 TCRs peaked at regions 160-218 and 743-854. Repertoire sampling occurred only after the peak T cell response.

Turning to this clone: The antigen is unknown.

Germline lookup yields CDR1 MNHEY and CDR2 SMNVEV (reference sequence). The V end was cut by 2 bases, the J end by 8 bases, with 12 bases between. CDR3 size: 13 residues. Method: immunoSEQ multiplex PCR; TCRdb's copy keeps in-frame clones and lacks some. Altogether around 140,000 clones are present, 90% to 95% being singletons, with the ten largest covering more than 8%. The sequenced sample was peripheral blood, obtained on day 0 of AZD1222 vaccination. The genes are TRBV27 and TRBJ1-2; D possibly corresponds to TRBD1 (5 bases). This TCR was sampled from an adult in good health. Here the CDR3 reads CASSLRGVNGYTF. The CDR3 nucleotides are TGTGCCAGCAGTTTACGAGGGGTTAACGGCTACACCTTC.